A selection of T cell receptor beta chains follows, all from one sample in a study of cytotoxic CD8 clonotypes in ibrutinib-treated CLL. Measured with immunoSEQ multiplex PCR; TCRdb has only the in-frame clones, and not every one. The sample consists of approximately 130,000 clones, approximately 80% of them appearing once. Sequencing used PBMCs, obtained after 24 months of ibrutinib treatment. These receptors came from a human donor with chronic lymphocytic leukemia. CDR3s include the opening cysteine and the closing phenylalanine or tryptophan. Fields, in order: V gene, clone size, D gene, J gene, CDR3 DNA, CDR3 protein. D genes are given only for firm matches. Not every row has a clone size; where given, it reads once, few, many or a size class.

TRBV10-3	.	.	TRBJ2-1	TGTGCCATCAGACTCGGGGAGAGCTCCTACAATGAGCAGTTCTTC	CAIRLGESSYNEQFF
TRBV5-1	.	TRBD2	TRBJ2-3	TGCGCCAGCAGCCCTCAACGGTCTAGCGGGGTCCCAGATACGCAGTATTTT	CASSPQRSSGVPDTQYF
TRBV27	.	TRBD2	TRBJ2-5	TGTGCCAGCAGTTCACTAGCGGGGGGCGAGACCCAGTACTTC	CASSSLAGGETQYF
TRBV6-6	.	TRBD1	TRBJ2-1	TGTGCCAGCAGTTATCGGGACAGGCACAATGAGCAGTTCTTC	CASSYRDRHNEQFF
TRBV13	.	.	TRBJ1-1	TGTGCCAGCAGCTTAGGTGTCTTAATGAACACTGAAGCTTTCTTT	CASSLGVLMNTEAFF
TRBV7-2	.	.	TRBJ2-5	TGTGCCAGCAGCCTCGGGCCTGGGGCCGGGGAGACCCAGTACTTC	CASSLGPGAGETQYF
TRBV4-3	once	.	TRBJ1-2	TGCGCCAGCAGCCAAGATACGGGTGGGTGGTATGGCTACACCTTC	CASSQDTGGWYGYTF
TRBV28	.	.	TRBJ1-2	TGTGCCAGCAGTTCCAGGGTAGAGGGACGGGATGGCTACACCTTC	CASSSRVEGRDGYTF
TRBV18	once	TRBD1	TRBJ1-5	TGTGCCAGCTCCACAGGGGGCAATCAGCCCCAGCATTTT	CASSTGGNQPQHF
TRBV7-9	.	.	TRBJ2-7	TGTGCCAGCAGCTCCTATTACGAGCAGTACTTC	CASSSYYEQYF
TRBV7-9	.	TRBD1	TRBJ1-4	TGTGCCAGCAGCTCTTTTACAGGGGTCAGCGGTGAAAAACTGTTTTTT	CASSSFTGVSGEKLFF
TRBV27	.	.	TRBJ1-5	TGTGCCAGCAGTTTATCACTTTTGGGCAATCAGCCCCAGCATTTT	CASSLSLLGNQPQHF
TRBV18	.	.	TRBJ1-1	TGTGCCAGCTCAGTGGAGGGGGGGGACACTGAAGCTTTCTTT	CASSVEGGDTEAFF
TRBV9	.	TRBD1	TRBJ1-1	TGTGCCAGCACCCTGACAGGGAAGAACACTGAAGCTTTCTTT	CASTLTGKNTEAFF
TRBV2	.	.	TRBJ1-3	TGTGCCAGCAGTGAAGGGAGTTTCGCAGGAAACACCATATATTTT	CASSEGSFAGNTIYF
TRBV6-5	.	.	TRBJ1-5	TGTGCCAGCGGGTCTAGCAATCAGCCCCAGCATTTT	CASGSSNQPQHF
TRBV19	.	TRBD2	TRBJ2-1	TGTGCCAGTAGTATCGGGGTAGCGGGGGCTCAGAATCCCCTCTACAATGAGCAGTTCTTC	CASSIGVAGAQNPLYNEQFF
TRBV7-9	.	.	TRBJ1-5	TGTGCCAGCAGCTTAGGTGTCGGTGTGAGCAATCAGCCCCAGCATTTT	CASSLGVGVSNQPQHF
TRBV4-3	.	.	TRBJ1-4	TGCGCCAGCAGCCAAGAGAGGGTGGTTAATGAAAAACTGTTTTTT	CASSQERVVNEKLFF
TRBV29-1	.	.	TRBJ1-5	TGCAGCGTTGGGTGGGGAGGCAATCAGCCCCAGCATTTT	CSVGWGGNQPQHF
TRBV7-2	.	TRBD1	TRBJ2-7	TGTGCCAGCAGCCCACAGGGACAGGGGTACGAGCAGTACTTC	CASSPQGQGYEQYF
TRBV5-1	few	TRBD2	TRBJ2-7	TGCGCCAGCAGGAGCGGGACGGGCGAGCAGTACTTC	CASRSGTGEQYF
TRBV5-4	.	TRBD1	TRBJ2-5	TGTGCCAGCAGCTCCGGGACAGCCCAAGAGACCCAGTACTTC	CASSSGTAQETQYF
TRBV28	few	.	TRBJ2-3	TGTGCCAGCAGTTTAAACCAGGCTACGCAGTATTTT	CASSLNQATQYF
TRBV15	.	.	TRBJ1-1	TGTGCCACCAGCAGAGCAAGACGGGTGAACACTGAAGCTTTCTTT	CATSRARRVNTEAFF
TRBV19	.	TRBD2	TRBJ2-5	TGTGCCAGTAGTTCCCTAGCGGGGGAAGAGACCCAGTACTTC	CASSSLAGEETQYF
TRBV27	.	.	TRBJ1-6	TGTGCCAGCAGTTTCCGCCGGTTGACTTCACCCCTCCACTTT	CASSFRRLTSPLHF
TRBV12-5	.	TRBD2	TRBJ2-5	TGTGCTAGTGGTGTCGGGACTAGCGGCTCCCAGTACTTC	CASGVGTSGSQYF
TRBV19	.	.	TRBJ1-5	TGTGCCAGTAGTATAGTTCAACCTAGAGGCAATCAGCCCCAGCATTTT	CASSIVQPRGNQPQHF
TRBV19	.	.	TRBJ2-5	TGTGCCAGTAGTCAACGAGGGGTAGAGGGAACCCAGTACTTC	CASSQRGVEGTQYF
TRBV18	.	.	TRBJ1-4	TGTGCCAGCTCACCACAGGGTGGGATAACTAATGAAAAACTGTTTTTT	CASSPQGGITNEKLFF
TRBV11-2	.	TRBD1	TRBJ2-6	TGTGCCAGCAGCTTTGGCCACAGGGGCTCTGGGGCCAACGTCCTGACTTTC	CASSFGHRGSGANVLTF
TRBV2	.	.	TRBJ1-1	TGTGCCAGCAGTGAAGCGCGGAGGGCAGGTTTTACTGAAGCTTTCTTT	CASSEARRAGFTEAFF
TRBV19	.	.	TRBJ2-7	TGTGCCAGTAGTAGGACGGGGAACTACGAGCAGTACTTC	CASSRTGNYEQYF
TRBV19	.	TRBD1	TRBJ2-1	TGTGCCAGTAGTAAGGACAGGGGCGATGAGCAGTTCTTC	CASSKDRGDEQFF
TRBV18	.	.	TRBJ2-5	TGTGCCAGCTCACCACCACAGGGTTGGGAGACCCAGTACTTC	CASSPPQGWETQYF
TRBV2	.	.	TRBJ2-7	TGTGCCAGTCAAGGCGGGACTGATAGCTACGAGCAGTACTTC	CASQGGTDSYEQYF